A selection of T cell receptor beta chains follows, all from one sample in a study of cytomegalovirus exposure and HLA in healthy donors. Some clones are missing from TCRdb's copy, which holds only in-frame ones; the method was immunoSEQ multiplex PCR. The table lists roughly 150,000 clones, less than 90% of them singletons. The sample was PBMCs. The receptors derive from a woman aged 18-29 years in good health and CMV-seronegative. CDR3s include the opening cysteine and the closing phenylalanine or tryptophan. The D gene is left open where the match is weak. Size is omitted from some rows. Given values are once, few, many or a class for expanded clones.

TRBJ1-4 | TRBV6-1 | once | . | TGTGCCAGCAGCGCTGATCGGGGGGAAAAACTGTTTTTT | CASSADRGEKLFF
TRBJ2-7 | TRBV6-5 | once | TRBD1 | TGTGCCAGCAGCCGACAACGCAGGGGGCCCCACGAGCAGTACTTC | CASSRQRRGPHEQYF
TRBJ2-7 | TRBV11-2 | . | . | TGTGCCAGCAGCTTAGGACCGGGACTTTACGAGCAGTACTTC | CASSLGPGLYEQYF
TRBJ2-5 | TRBV7-2 | . | . | TGTGCCAGCAGCTATGGACTTTGGGAGACCCAGTACTTC | CASSYGLWETQYF
TRBJ2-7 | TRBV21-1 | . | . | TGTGCCAGCAGCACAGAACCGAGGGGACAGGGGGCTTACGAGCAGTACTTC | CASSTEPRGQGAYEQYF
TRBJ2-7 | TRBV14 | . | . | TGTGCCAGCAGCCAAGATATGGGTTCAGGATTATCCTACGAGCAGTACTTC | CASSQDMGSGLSYEQYF
TRBJ2-3 | TRBV30 | few | . | TGTGCCTGGGAGGTTCGGGGTTATAGCACAGATACGCAGTATTTT | CAWEVRGYSTDTQYF
TRBJ2-7 | TRBV30 | . | TRBD1 | TGTGCCTGGAGTACGGCAGGGGGTAGGTGGGAGCAGTACTTC | CAWSTAGGRWEQYF
TRBJ1-4 | TRBV7-9 | . | TRBD1 | TGTGCCAGCAGCTCCTATACGGGACAGGTTAATGAAAAACTGTTTTTT | CASSSYTGQVNEKLFF
TRBJ2-7 | TRBV19 | . | TRBD1 | TGTGCCAGTAGTATTCGACAGGGTGGAATATACGAGCAGTACTTC | CASSIRQGGIYEQYF
TRBJ1-6 | TRBV21-1 | . | . | TGTGCCAGCAGCCCCTGGGCTTCAAATTCACCCCTCCACTTT | CASSPWASNSPLHF
TRBJ2-2 | TRBV7-6 | . | . | TGTGCCAGCAGCTTAGAGGCTGGAGGGAACACCGGGGAGCTGTTTTTT | CASSLEAGGNTGELFF
TRBJ1-2 | TRBV19 | . | TRBD1 | TGTGCCAGTAGTAGGACAGGGTATGGCTACACCTTC | CASSRTGYGYTF
TRBJ1-2 | TRBV7-3 | . | TRBD1 | TGTGCCAGCAGCTTAATTAGTCAGACAGGGTCCTACACCTTC | CASSLISQTGSYTF
TRBJ2-1 | TRBV7-9 | . | . | TGTGCCAGCAGCTGGGGACATCGCTCTAACAATGAGCAGTTCTTC | CASSWGHRSNNEQFF
TRBJ1-4 | TRBV19 | . | . | TGTGCCAGTAGTATATGGCAGACTAATGAAAAACTGTTTTTT | CASSIWQTNEKLFF
TRBJ1-2 | TRBV30 | few | . | TGTGCCTGGAGTGTTCAGGGTTATGGCTACACCTTC | CAWSVQGYGYTF
TRBJ1-4 | TRBV5-1 | . | . | TGCGCCAGCAAGGACTCCGAAAAACTGTTTTTT | CASKDSEKLFF
TRBJ2-4 | TRBV19 | . | TRBD2 | TGTGCCAGTAGTTTGGGACTAGCGGGAGACAGGGCGACCAAAAACATTCAGTACTTC | CASSLGLAGDRATKNIQYF
TRBJ1-1 | TRBV7-6 | . | TRBD1 | TGTGCCAGCACCCCACGTACAGGGGCTGTTGCTGAAGCTTTCTTT | CASTPRTGAVAEAFF
TRBJ1-1 | TRBV30 | . | . | TGTGCCTGGAACTCCGGGAACACTGAAGCTTTCTTT | CAWNSGNTEAFF
TRBJ1-2 | TRBV18 | . | . | TGTGCCAGCTCCCCCGATCCGGGGGGTGGCTACACCTTC | CASSPDPGGGYTF
TRBJ1-5 | TRBV15 | . | . | TGTGCCACCGGGGGAGGGATTCGGGAGCCCCAGCATTTT | CATGGGIREPQHF
TRBJ1-4 | TRBV6-5 | once | . | TGTGCCAGCAGTTACGAGGGGAGGGAGGGAAAACTGTTTTTT | CASSYEGREGKLFF
TRBJ1-1 | TRBV19 | . | TRBD1 | TGTGCCAGTAGTATGTGGGGGCTGGGGGGACAGGGAACGAACACTGAAGCTTTCTTT | CASSMWGLGGQGTNTEAFF
TRBJ2-7 | TRBV5-6 | few | TRBD1 | TGTGCCAGCGCGTACAGGGGGGTAGTATACGAGCAGTACTTC | CASAYRGVVYEQYF
TRBJ2-1 | TRBV29-1 | . | TRBD2 | TGCAGCGTTGAAACTGACCTGACTAGCGGGATGAAGCGTAGTGAGCAGTTCTTC | CSVETDLTSGMKRSEQFF
TRBJ1-1 | TRBV4-1 | . | TRBD1 | TGCGCCAGCAGCCCCCCCGCCGTGAACAGGGGAGCTTTCTTT | CASSPPAVNRGAFF
TRBJ2-6 | TRBV23-1 | . | TRBD2 | TGCGCCAGCAGTCAAAGAACGGGGGTAGGGACTAGCGGGAGCCCTGGGGCCAACGTCCTGACTTTC | CASSQRTGVGTSGSPGANVLTF
TRBJ1-2 | TRBV27 | few | TRBD1 | TGTGCCAGCAGCCTAGACAGGGGGAACTATGGCTACACCTTC | CASSLDRGNYGYTF
TRBJ2-1 | TRBV27 | . | TRBD2 | TGTGCCAGCAGTATTAGCGGGAGGGCCTCGAATGAGCAGTTCTTC | CASSISGRASNEQFF
TRBJ1-2 | TRBV25-1 | few | TRBD1 | TGTGCCAGCAGTGACCCGACAGGGCAGGTCGCAGAGGGCTACACCTTC | CASSDPTGQVAEGYTF
TRBJ1-3 | TRBV19 | . | TRBD1 | TGTGCCAGTAGTTCAAGTCCGGGACAGGGGGCGAACACCATATATTTT | CASSSSPGQGANTIYF
TRBJ2-5 | TRBV29-1 | . | TRBD1 | TGCAGCGTTGGGATCTCTTTGACCGGGACAGGAGAGACCCAGTACTTC | CSVGISLTGTGETQYF
TRBJ2-1 | TRBV27 | . | . | TGTGCCAGCAGTCAGTACAATGAGCAGTTCTTC | CASSQYNEQFF
TRBJ2-7 | TRBV2 | few | . | TGTGCCAGCAGGGACACCGGGACACCCAAGTACTTC | CASRDTGTPKYF
TRBJ2-7 | TRBV7-9 | once | . | TGTGCCAGCAGCTTAGTCAGCGCGGGAACCTACGAGCAGTACTTC | CASSLVSAGTYEQYF
TRBJ2-3 | TRBV5-6 | . | . | TGTGCCAGCAGCTTTGGGGGGAAGGAGCCAGATACGCAGTATTTT | CASSFGGKEPDTQYF
TRBJ2-2 | TRBV5-1 | . | . | TGCGCCAGCAGGCCGCTCGAGGTAATGGGGGCGCGGCTGTTTTTT | CASRPLEVMGARLFF
TRBJ1-5 | TRBV2 | . | . | TGTGCCAGCAGGGAGAATCAGCCCCAGCATTTT | CASRENQPQHF
TRBJ2-5 | TRBV27 | . | TRBD2 | TGTGCCAGCAGTCTTAGCGGGGGGGTTGGGGAGACCCAGTACTTC | CASSLSGGVGETQYF
TRBJ2-3 | TRBV4-1 | once | . | TGCGCCAGCAGCCAAGTCTCTAGCACAGATACGCAGTATTTT | CASSQVSSTDTQYF
TRBJ1-1 | TRBV4-3 | . | . | TGCGCCAGCAGCCAAGATAGGAGGGGTCAGAACACTGAAGCTTTCTTT | CASSQDRRGQNTEAFF
TRBJ1-5 | TRBV7-8 | . | . | TGTGCCAGCAGCTTAGGAGTTTCGGACAGCCCTTATCAGCCCCAGCATTTT | CASSLGVSDSPYQPQHF
TRBJ1-2 | TRBV10-3 | . | . | TGTGCCATCAGTGAGTCTGTGGTAGTCACCTTC | CAISESVVVTF